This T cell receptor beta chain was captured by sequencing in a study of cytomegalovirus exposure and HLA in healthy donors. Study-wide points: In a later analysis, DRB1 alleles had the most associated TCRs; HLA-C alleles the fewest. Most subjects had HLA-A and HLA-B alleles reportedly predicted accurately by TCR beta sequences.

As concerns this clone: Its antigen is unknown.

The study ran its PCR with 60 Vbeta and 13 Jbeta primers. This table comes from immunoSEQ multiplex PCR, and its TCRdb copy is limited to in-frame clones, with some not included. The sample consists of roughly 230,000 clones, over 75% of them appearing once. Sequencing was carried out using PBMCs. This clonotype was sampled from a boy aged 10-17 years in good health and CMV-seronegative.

CDR3 protein: CASSQDAASGYEQYF. CDR3 nucleotide sequence: TGTGCCAGCAGCCAAGACGCCGCTAGCGGCTACGAGCAGTACTTC. The genes are TRBV4-2 and TRBJ2-7; 7 bases are a match to TRBD2. This CDR3 spans 15 amino acids. The junction had 5 bases not matched to a gene; V was cut back by 0 bases and J by 3 bases. In germline, CDR1 is LGHNA, CDR2 YNFKEQ.